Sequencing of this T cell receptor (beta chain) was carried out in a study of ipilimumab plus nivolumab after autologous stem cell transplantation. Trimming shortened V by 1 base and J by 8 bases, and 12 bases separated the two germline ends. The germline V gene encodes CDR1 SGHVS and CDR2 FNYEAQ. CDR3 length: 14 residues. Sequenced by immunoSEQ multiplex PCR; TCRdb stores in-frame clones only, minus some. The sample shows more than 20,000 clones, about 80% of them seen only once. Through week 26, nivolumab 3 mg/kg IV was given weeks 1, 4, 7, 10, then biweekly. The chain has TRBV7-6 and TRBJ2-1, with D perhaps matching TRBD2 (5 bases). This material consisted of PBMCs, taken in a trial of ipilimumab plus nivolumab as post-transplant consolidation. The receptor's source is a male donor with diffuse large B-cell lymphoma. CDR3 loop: CASSLVAGWDEQFF. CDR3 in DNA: TGTGCCAGCAGCTTAGTGGCGGGTTGGGATGAGCAGTTCTTC.